Listed below are T cell receptor beta chains from one sample, sequenced in a study of metastatic and nonmetastatic thyroid tumors. TCRdb reprocessed the PCR reads via MiXCR. The table shows roughly 64,000 clones, with roughly 4% occurring only once. Sequenced input: blood. The receptor source for this set is a female donor with papillary thyroid cancer or a benign thyroid nodule (not recorded which). Some clones in this sample may be carry-over from other donors' samples. The CDR3 runs from the conserved cysteine through the conserved F or W. A D gene is named only where the DNA matches it firmly. The size entry is marked missing in some rows and otherwise reads once, few, many or a size class.

CDR3nt	CDR3aa	v_gene	d_gene	j_gene	abundance
TGCAGCGTCGTCTTAGGGGGCGATCAGCCCCAGCATTTT	CSVVLGGDQPQHF	TRBV29-1	TRBD1	TRBJ1-5	few
TGTGCCACCAGCAGAGATATAGCGGGAGGGCCTAGCACAGATACGCAGTATTTT	CATSRDIAGGPSTDTQYF	TRBV15	TRBD2	TRBJ2-3	many
TGCGCCAGCAGCGGACTTACCCGACAGGCGGGGTCCGGGGAGCTGTTTTTT	CASSGLTRQAGSGELFF	TRBV5-1	.	TRBJ2-2	many
TGTGCCACCAGCAGGAGCGGGATGGCAGATACGCAGTATTTT	CATSRSGMADTQYF	TRBV15	TRBD2	TRBJ2-3	many
TGTGCCACCGCCCGGGACAGGGACTTAGACAATGAGCAGTTCTTC	CATARDRDLDNEQFF	TRBV24-1	TRBD1	TRBJ2-1	many
TGTGCCAGCAGTTTTGGGGGTGAAAAACTGTTTTTT	CASSFGGEKLFF	TRBV27	.	TRBJ1-4	few
TGTGCCAGCAGAGAAAGAGGGAGGGACGTGGCTTTCTTT	CASRERGRDVAFF	TRBV6-1	.	TRBJ1-1	few
TGCAGTGCTAGACCCGGGACAGGGAAGGTGAATCAGCCCCAGCATTTT	CSARPGTGKVNQPQHF	TRBV20-1	TRBD1	TRBJ1-5	.
TGTGCCAGCAGCCGGACAGGGGGCTCTAATTTGCCCCAGCATTTT	CASSRTGGSNLPQHF	TRBV5-5	TRBD1	TRBJ1-5	many
TGTGCCACCAGTGGGTCTTTGGGGGTGACTGGGGCCAACGTCCTGACTTTC	CATSGSLGVTGANVLTF	TRBV24-1	.	TRBJ2-6	many
TGTGCCAGCAGCGTGCCGGGACTAGTAGATACGCAGTATTTT	CASSVPGLVDTQYF	TRBV11-1	TRBD2	TRBJ2-3	many
TGTGCCAGCAGTATAGCCTTCCAGTACGAGCAGTACTTC	CASSIAFQYEQYF	TRBV12-3/TRBV12-4	.	TRBJ2-7	many
TGCGCCAGCAGCTCACGACTAGCGGGGGGTGGAGATACGCAGTATTTT	CASSSRLAGGGDTQYF	TRBV5-1	TRBD2	TRBJ2-3	many
TGTGCCAGCAGCCCCTTACTGGGCGGGGAGACCCAGTACTTC	CASSPLLGGETQYF	TRBV2	.	TRBJ2-5	many
TGTGCCAGCAGTGAAGGTAGGGGGGACTACGAGCAGTACTTC	CASSEGRGDYEQYF	TRBV6-1	.	TRBJ2-7	many
TGTGCCAGCAGTTACTCGGGGCATCCGGCTGAAGAGCAGTACTTC	CASSYSGHPAEEQYF	TRBV6-5	.	TRBJ2-7	.